This T cell receptor (beta chain) originates from a study of molecular identifiers for immune sequencing clone quantification. Study in general: With replicates, the RNA of about 20,000 or 100,000 naive CD8 cells was split five ways and four were sequenced.

TCRdb re-analysed the PCR reads in MiXCR, keeping a single row per CDR3 protein. The sample includes around 320,000 distinct CDR3 sequences, roughly a quarter of them seen just once. This clonotype showed up just a few times. The CDR3 has 14 residues. Between the trimmed V and J ends, which lost 1 base and 5 bases, there was a span of 10 bases. CDR1 and CDR2 (germline): SGHAT, FQNNGV. The V call is TRBV11-2, the J call TRBJ2-3; no clear D gene. The TCR sequence derives from a human donor in good health. Some libraries in this study had Jurkat cell RNA spiked in. The specimen was naive CD8+ T cells from blood, with Jurkat cell RNA spiked in. As to subset: FACS-sorted CD8+CD4-CCR7+CD45RA+ naive T cells. The CDR3 DNA is TGTGCCAGCAGCTTAGGCCCAGATGGAGATACGCAGTATTTT. This codes for CASSLGPDGDTQYF.